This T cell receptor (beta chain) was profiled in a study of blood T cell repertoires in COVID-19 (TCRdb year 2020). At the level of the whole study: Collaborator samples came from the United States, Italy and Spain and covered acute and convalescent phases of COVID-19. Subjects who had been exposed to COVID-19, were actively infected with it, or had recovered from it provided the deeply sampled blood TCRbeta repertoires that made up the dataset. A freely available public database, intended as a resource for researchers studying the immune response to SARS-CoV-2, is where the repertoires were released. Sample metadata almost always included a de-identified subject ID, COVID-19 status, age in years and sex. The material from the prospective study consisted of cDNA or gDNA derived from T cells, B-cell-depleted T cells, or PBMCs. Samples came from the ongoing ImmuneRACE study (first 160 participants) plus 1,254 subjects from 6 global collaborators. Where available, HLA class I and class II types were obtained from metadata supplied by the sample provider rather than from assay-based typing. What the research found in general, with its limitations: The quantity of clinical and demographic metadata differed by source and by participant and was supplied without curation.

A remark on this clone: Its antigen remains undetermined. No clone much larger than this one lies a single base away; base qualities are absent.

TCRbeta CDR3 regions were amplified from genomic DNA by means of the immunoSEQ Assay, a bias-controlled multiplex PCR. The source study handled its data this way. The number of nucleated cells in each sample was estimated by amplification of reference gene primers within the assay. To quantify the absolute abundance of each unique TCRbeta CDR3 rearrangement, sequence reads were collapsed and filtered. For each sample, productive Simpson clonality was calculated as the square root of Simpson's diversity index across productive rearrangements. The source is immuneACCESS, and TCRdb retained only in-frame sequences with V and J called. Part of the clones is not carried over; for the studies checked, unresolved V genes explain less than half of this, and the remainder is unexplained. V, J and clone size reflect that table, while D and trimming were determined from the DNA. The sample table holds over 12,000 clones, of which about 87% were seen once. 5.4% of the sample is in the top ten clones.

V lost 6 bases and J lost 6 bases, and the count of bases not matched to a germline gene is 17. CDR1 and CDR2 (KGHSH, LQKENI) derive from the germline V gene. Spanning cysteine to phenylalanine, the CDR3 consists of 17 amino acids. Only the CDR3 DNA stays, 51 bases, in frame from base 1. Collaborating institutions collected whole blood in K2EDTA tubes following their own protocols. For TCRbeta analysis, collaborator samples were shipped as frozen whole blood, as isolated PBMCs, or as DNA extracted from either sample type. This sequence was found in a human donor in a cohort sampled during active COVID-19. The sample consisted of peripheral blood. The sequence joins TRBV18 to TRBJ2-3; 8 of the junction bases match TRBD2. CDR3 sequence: CASSTSSGWNRGDTQYF. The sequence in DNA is TGTGCCAGCTCCACCTCTAGCGGGTGGAACCGAGGGGATACGCAGTATTTT.